This is a list of T cell receptor beta chains from one sample in a study of blood T cell repertoires in COVID-19. Clones were sequenced by immunoSEQ multiplex PCR, and TCRdb holds only the in-frame ones, with some missing. The sample has under 250,000 clones, approximately 84% seen once. Source material: peripheral blood. The receptors were gathered from a woman over 75 with acute or convalescent COVID-19. The CDR3 runs from the conserved cysteine through the conserved F or W. The order of the fields is V gene, D gene, J gene, clone size, CDR3 length, CDR3 protein, CDR3 DNA. D genes are given only for firm matches. Clone size is stated in some rows and not others, as once, few, many or a class when expanded.

v_gene: TRBV5-1; d_gene: TRBD2; j_gene: TRBJ2-3; abundance: NA; len: 15; CDR3aa: CASSLIAGGTDTQYF; CDR3nt: TGCGCCAGCAGCTTAATTGCGGGGGGGACAGATACGCAGTATTTT
v_gene: TRBV5-8; d_gene: NA; j_gene: TRBJ1-5; abundance: NA; len: 16; CDR3aa: CASSPFPGVGNQPQHF; CDR3nt: TGTGCCAGCAGCCCCTTTCCGGGAGTGGGCAATCAGCCCCAGCATTTT
v_gene: TRBV15; d_gene: NA; j_gene: TRBJ2-7; abundance: NA; len: 13; CDR3aa: CATSKETEYEQYF; CDR3nt: TGTGCCACCAGCAAAGAGACAGAGTACGAGCAGTACTTC
v_gene: TRBV10-3; d_gene: NA; j_gene: TRBJ2-6; abundance: NA; len: 15; CDR3aa: CAISEGQPGANVLTF; CDR3nt: TGTGCCATCAGTGAGGGACAGCCCGGGGCCAACGTCCTGACTTTC
v_gene: TRBV27; d_gene: TRBD1; j_gene: TRBJ2-7; abundance: NA; len: 17; CDR3aa: CASSLGRQGKPAYEQYF; CDR3nt: TGTGCCAGCAGTCTAGGAAGACAGGGGAAACCTGCCTACGAGCAGTACTTC
v_gene: TRBV7-9; d_gene: NA; j_gene: TRBJ1-2; abundance: NA; len: 11; CDR3aa: CASSRRDGYTF; CDR3nt: TGTGCCAGCAGCCGACGGGATGGCTACACCTTC
v_gene: TRBV5-6; d_gene: TRBD1; j_gene: TRBJ1-3; abundance: few; len: 16; CDR3aa: CASSWGQFSSGNTIYF; CDR3nt: TGTGCCAGCAGCTGGGGACAGTTCAGCTCTGGAAACACCATATATTTT
v_gene: TRBV7-8; d_gene: TRBD2; j_gene: TRBJ2-3; abundance: NA; len: 15; CDR3aa: CASSSQRGTTDTQYF; CDR3nt: TGTGCCAGCAGTTCCCAGCGGGGAACCACAGATACGCAGTATTTT
v_gene: TRBV11-1; d_gene: NA; j_gene: TRBJ1-1; abundance: NA; len: 15; CDR3aa: CASSLLGIRGTEAFF; CDR3nt: TGTGCCAGCAGCTTATTGGGAATCAGGGGCACTGAAGCTTTCTTT
v_gene: TRBV3-1/TRBV3-2; d_gene: TRBD2; j_gene: TRBJ2-3; abundance: NA; len: 16; CDR3aa: CASSYQAGGSTDTQYF; CDR3nt: TGTGCCAGCAGCTATCAAGCGGGGGGTAGCACAGATACGCAGTATTTT
v_gene: TRBV3-1/TRBV3-2; d_gene: TRBD2; j_gene: TRBJ2-1; abundance: NA; len: 17; CDR3aa: CASSQGLATSSYNEQFF; CDR3nt: TGTGCCAGCAGCCAGGGACTAGCGACGAGTTCCTACAATGAGCAGTTCTTC
v_gene: TRBV27; d_gene: TRBD1; j_gene: TRBJ2-7; abundance: NA; len: 14; CDR3aa: CASSPGTAGYEQYF; CDR3nt: TGTGCCAGCAGTCCTGGGACAGCCGGATACGAGCAGTACTTC
v_gene: TRBV14; d_gene: TRBD1; j_gene: TRBJ1-6; abundance: NA; len: 15; CDR3aa: CASSQTTGFNSPLHF; CDR3nt: TGTGCCAGCAGCCAAACGACAGGGTTCAATTCACCCCTCCACTTT
v_gene: TRBV15; d_gene: TRBD1; j_gene: TRBJ1-2; abundance: NA; len: 17; CDR3aa: CATSRDRLGQTIKGYTF; CDR3nt: TGTGCCACCAGCAGAGATCGCTTGGGACAGACGATCAAGGGCTACACCTTC
v_gene: TRBV4-1; d_gene: TRBD2; j_gene: TRBJ2-3; abundance: NA; len: 21; CDR3aa: CASSQPGTEIVSGSRTDTQYF; CDR3nt: TGCGCCAGCAGCCAGCCTGGGACGGAAATCGTTAGCGGGAGTCGCACAGATACGCAGTATTTT